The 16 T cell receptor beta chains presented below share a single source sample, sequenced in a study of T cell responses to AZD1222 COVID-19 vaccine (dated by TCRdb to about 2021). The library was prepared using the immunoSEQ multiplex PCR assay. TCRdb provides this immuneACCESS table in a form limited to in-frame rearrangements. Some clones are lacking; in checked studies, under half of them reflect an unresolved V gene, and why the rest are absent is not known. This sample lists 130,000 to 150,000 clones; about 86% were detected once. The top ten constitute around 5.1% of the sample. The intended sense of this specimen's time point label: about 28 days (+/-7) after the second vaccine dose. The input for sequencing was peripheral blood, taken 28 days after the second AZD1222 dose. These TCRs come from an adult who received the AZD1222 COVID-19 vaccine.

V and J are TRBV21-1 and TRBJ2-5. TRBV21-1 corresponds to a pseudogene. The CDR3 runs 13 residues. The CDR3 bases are TGTGCCAGCAGCAAGTCAGCCAAAGAGACCCAGTACTTC. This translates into CASSKSAKETQYF.

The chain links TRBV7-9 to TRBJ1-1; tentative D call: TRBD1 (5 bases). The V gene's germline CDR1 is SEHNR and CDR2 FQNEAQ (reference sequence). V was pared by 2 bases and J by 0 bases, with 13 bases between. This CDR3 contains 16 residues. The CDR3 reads CASSLRQLGMNTEAFF. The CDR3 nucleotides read TGTGCCAGCAGCTTAAGACAGCTAGGCATGAACACTGAAGCTTTCTTT. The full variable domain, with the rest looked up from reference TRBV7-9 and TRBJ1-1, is DTGVSQNPRHKITKRGQNVTFRCDPISEHNRLYWYRQTLGQGPEFLTYFQNEAQLEKSRLLSDRFSAERPKGSFSTLEIQRTEQGDSAMYLCASSLRQLGMNTEAFFGQGTRLTVV.

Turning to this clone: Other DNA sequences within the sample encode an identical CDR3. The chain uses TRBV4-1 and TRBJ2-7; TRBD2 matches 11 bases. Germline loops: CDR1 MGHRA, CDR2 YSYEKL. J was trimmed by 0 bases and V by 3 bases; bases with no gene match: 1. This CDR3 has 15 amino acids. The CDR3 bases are TGCGCCAGCAGCCACCTAGCGGGGGGCTCCTACGAGCAGTACTTC. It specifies CASSHLAGGSYEQYF.

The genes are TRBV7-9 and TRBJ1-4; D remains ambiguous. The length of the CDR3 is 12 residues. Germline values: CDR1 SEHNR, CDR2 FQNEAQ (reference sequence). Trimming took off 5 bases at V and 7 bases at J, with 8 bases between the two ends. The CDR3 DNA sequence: TGTGCCAGCAGCCTGGACTCTGAAAAACTGTTTTTT. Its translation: CASSLDSEKLFF.

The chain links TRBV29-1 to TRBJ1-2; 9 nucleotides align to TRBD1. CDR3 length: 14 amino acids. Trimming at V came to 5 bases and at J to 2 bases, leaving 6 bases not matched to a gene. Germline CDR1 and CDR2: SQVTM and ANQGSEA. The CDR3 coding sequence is TGCAGCGTTTCTCCGGGACAGGGAAACTATGGCTACACCTTC. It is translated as CSVSPGQGNYGYTF. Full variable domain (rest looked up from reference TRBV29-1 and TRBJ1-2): SAVISQKPSRDICQRGTSLTIQCQVDSQVTMMFWYRQQPGQSLTLIATANQGSEATYESGFVIDKFPISRPNLTFSTLTVSNMSPEDSSIYLCSVSPGQGNYGYTFGSGTRLTVV.

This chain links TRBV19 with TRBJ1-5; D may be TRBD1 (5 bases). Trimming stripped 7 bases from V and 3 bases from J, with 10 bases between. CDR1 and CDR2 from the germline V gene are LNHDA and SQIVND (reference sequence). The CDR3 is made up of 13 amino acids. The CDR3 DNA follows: TGTGCCAGTATCTCAGGGTACAATCAGCCCCAGCATTTT. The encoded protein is CASISGYNQPQHF.

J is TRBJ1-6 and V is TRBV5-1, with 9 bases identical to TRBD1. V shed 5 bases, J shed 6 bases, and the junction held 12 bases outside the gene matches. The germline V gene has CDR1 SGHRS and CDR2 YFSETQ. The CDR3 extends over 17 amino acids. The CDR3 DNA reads TGCGCCAGCAGACAGGGGGCTCTGTCGAACCCTAATTCACCCCTCCACTTT. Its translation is CASRQGALSNPNSPLHF.

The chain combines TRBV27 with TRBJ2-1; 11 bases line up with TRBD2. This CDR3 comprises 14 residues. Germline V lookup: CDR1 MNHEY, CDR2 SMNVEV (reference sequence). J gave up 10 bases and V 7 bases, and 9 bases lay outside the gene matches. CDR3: CASNLAGGFGEQFF. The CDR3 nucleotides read TGTGCCAGCAACCTAGCGGGAGGCTTTGGCGAGCAGTTCTTC.

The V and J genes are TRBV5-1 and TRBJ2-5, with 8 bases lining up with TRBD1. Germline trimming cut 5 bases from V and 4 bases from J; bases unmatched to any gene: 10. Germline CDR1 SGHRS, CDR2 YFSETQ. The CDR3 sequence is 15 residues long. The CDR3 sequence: CASRSPTGVGETQYF. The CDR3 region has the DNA TGCGCCAGCAGGTCCCCGACAGGGGTAGGAGAGACCCAGTACTTC.

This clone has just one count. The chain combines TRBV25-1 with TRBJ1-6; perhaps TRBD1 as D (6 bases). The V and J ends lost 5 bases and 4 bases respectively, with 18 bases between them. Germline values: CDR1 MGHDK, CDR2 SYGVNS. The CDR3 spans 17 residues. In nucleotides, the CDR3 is TGTGCCAGCAGTAAAGGCCCAGGGCAGGGGTATAATTCACCCCTCCACTTT. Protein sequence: CASSKGPGQGYNSPLHF.

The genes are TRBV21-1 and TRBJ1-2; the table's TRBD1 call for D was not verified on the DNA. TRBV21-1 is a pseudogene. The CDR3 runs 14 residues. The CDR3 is CASSKGDRVIGYTF. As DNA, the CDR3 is TGTGCCAGCAGCAAAGGGGACAGGGTTATTGGCTACACCTTC.

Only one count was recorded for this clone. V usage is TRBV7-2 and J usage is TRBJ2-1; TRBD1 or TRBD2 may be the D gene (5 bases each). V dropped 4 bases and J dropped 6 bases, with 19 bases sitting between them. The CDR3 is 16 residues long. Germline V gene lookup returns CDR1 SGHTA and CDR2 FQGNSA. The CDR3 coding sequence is TGTGCCAGCAGCTCGGGACCTGGGGCCGCGGGCAATGAGCAGTTCTTC. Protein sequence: CASSSGPGAAGNEQFF.

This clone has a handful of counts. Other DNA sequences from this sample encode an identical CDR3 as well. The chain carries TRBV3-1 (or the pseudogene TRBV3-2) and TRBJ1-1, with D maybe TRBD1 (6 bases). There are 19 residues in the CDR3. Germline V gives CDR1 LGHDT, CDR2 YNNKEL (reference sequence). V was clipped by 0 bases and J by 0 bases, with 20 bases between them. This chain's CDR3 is CASSQETGKGGLLNTEAFF. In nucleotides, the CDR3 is TGTGCCAGCAGCCAAGAAACAGGGAAGGGCGGACTTTTGAACACTGAAGCTTTCTTT.

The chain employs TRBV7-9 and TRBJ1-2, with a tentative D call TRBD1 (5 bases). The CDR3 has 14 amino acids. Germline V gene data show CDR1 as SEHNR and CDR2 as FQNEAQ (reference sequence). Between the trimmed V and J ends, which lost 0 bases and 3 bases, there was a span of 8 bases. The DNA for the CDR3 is TGTGCCAGCAGCTTAGCAGGGGATTACTATGGCTACACCTTC. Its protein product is CASSLAGDYYGYTF.

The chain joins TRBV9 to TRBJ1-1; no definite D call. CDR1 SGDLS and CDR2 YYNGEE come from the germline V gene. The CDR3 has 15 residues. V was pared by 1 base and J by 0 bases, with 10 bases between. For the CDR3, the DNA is TGTGCCAGCAGCGTATTAAGGGTCATGAACACTGAAGCTTTCTTT. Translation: CASSVLRVMNTEAFF.

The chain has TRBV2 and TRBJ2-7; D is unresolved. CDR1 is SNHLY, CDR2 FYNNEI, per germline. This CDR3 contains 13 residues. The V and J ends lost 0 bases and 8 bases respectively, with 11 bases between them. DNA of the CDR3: TGTGCCAGCAGTGAAGCCGCCCCGGCCCAGCAGTACTTC. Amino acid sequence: CASSEAAPAQQYF.